This T cell receptor (beta chain) derives from a study of graft-versus-host responses after intestinal transplantation. Study summary: Multivisceral, liver-intestinal, or isolated intestinal transplants were performed in recipients. Whole-study results and caveats: Early post-transplant HvG declines showed an association with peak circulating GvH clone levels. Detection of GvH clones occurred in recipient marrow, and some had their first appearance in ileum or blood.

By its share, this clone is medium-sized. Responders labeled with CFSE (roughly 200,000) were plated with roughly 200,000 irradiated, violet-dye-labeled stimulators. Post-reaction, proliferating CD3+CD4+ and CD3+CD8+ responders (CFSE-low) were sorted. Repertoires were generated with immunoSEQ multiplex PCR, while TCRdb's copy carries only in-frame clones and drops some. The sample holds 9,000 to 10,000 clones; 25% to 30% are singletons and the top ten take more than 5.5%. This receptor was obtained from a human patient who received an intestinal transplant. This specimen was alloreactive CD8+ T cells from a mixed lymphocyte reaction culture, taken before intestinal transplant. The subset: CFSE-low proliferating T cells sorted from roughly six-day pre-transplant mixed lymphocyte reaction (GvH or HvG direction).

The CDR3: CASSPTDRGELNSPLHF. The CDR3 DNA reads as TGTGCCAGCAGCCCGACAGACAGGGGGGAACTTAATTCACCCCTCCACTTT. V usage is TRBV9 and J usage is TRBJ1-6; 9 bases map to TRBD1. The V gene's germline CDR1 is SGDLS and CDR2 YYNGEE. The CDR3 is 17 residues long. V dropped 4 bases and J dropped 6; count of bases not matched to a gene: 11.